These 24 T cell receptor beta chains were all obtained from the same sample, sequenced in a study of technical replicates of blood from a few donors. Clones were read by immunoSEQ multiplex PCR, and TCRdb kept only the in-frame ones, dropping some. The sample lists about 64,000 clones; about 88% were seen once. The specimen sequenced was PBMCs. Every receptor here comes from a human donor in good health. Some clones in this sample may be carry-over from other donors' samples.

This clone was counted between two and nine times. The V call is TRBV6-1, the J call TRBJ1-2, with 7 bases fitting TRBD1. This CDR3 comprises 17 residues. Looked up from germline, CDR1 is MNHNS and CDR2 is SASEGT. Trimming cost V 4 bases and J 4 bases; bases outside gene matches: 15. Here the CDR3 DNA reads TGTGCCAGCAGTGGCCTCGGACAGGCAGTAGGCCTCTATGGCTACACCTTC. As protein: CASSGLGQAVGLYGYTF.

The V gene is TRBV7-9, the J gene TRBJ1-2, with D maybe TRBD1 (5 bases). Germline V CDR1 and CDR2: SEHNR, FQNEAQ (reference sequence). Between the trimmed V and J ends, which lost 1 base and 4 bases, there was a span of 7 bases. This CDR3 is 13 amino acids long. CDR3 sequence reads: CASSLDRSYGYTF. CDR3 coding DNA: TGTGCCAGCAGCTTAGACAGGAGCTATGGCTACACCTTC.

The chain uses TRBV7-9 and TRBJ2-1; possible D gene TRBD1, 5 bases. This CDR3 comprises 15 residues. CDR1 and CDR2 from the germline V gene are SEHNR and FQNEAQ (reference sequence). The V gene lost 7 bases and the J gene lost 2 bases, with 15 bases spanning the gap. CDR3 protein: CASTPRQTTYNEQFF. Here the CDR3 DNA reads TGTGCCAGCACTCCTCGACAGACCACCTACAATGAGCAGTTCTTC.

This rearrangement joins TRBV15 to TRBJ2-5; D may be TRBD1 (6 bases). Germline CDR1 reads LNHNV; CDR2 reads YYDKDF (reference sequence). The CDR3 runs 15 residues. The germline V and J ends were trimmed by 3 bases and 5 bases, with 16 bases remaining between them. The chain's CDR3 is CATSSRQTGSETQYF. CDR3 bases: TGTGCCACCAGCAGCCGACAAACAGGGTCGGAGACCCAGTACTTC.

The gene calls are TRBV7-2 and TRBJ1-2; D unresolved. This CDR3 is 14 amino acids long. Germline lookup yields CDR1 SGHTA and CDR2 FQGNSA. V shed 3 bases and J shed 2 bases, with 10 bases lying between them. In DNA form, the CDR3 reads TGTGCCAGCAGCTTCTTCCGGGTCAACTATGGCTACACCTTC. Amino acids: CASSFFRVNYGYTF.

The chain uses TRBV5-8 and TRBJ1-1; 8 bases are a match to TRBD1. CDR1 and CDR2 (germline): SGHTS, YDEGEE. This CDR3 comprises 15 residues. Trimming took 4 bases from V and 4 from J; bases not matched to a gene: 9. In nucleotides, the CDR3 is TGTGCCAGCAGCCCGGCGAGGACAGGGAGCACTGAAGCTTTCTTT. It translates to CASSPARTGSTEAFF.

The table lists this clone with a few counts. The chain carries TRBV4-3 and TRBJ1-4; D not resolved. In germline, CDR1 is LGHNA, CDR2 YSLEER. Trimming cost V 5 bases and J 1 base, with 14 bases left between them. The CDR3 loop spans 16 amino acids. CDR3 amino acids: CASSKTATITNEKLFF. For the CDR3, the DNA is TGCGCCAGCAGCAAAACAGCAACGATAACTAATGAAAAACTGTTTTTT.

This clone appeared a single time. The chain uses TRBV6-6 and TRBJ2-7, with 7 bases identical to TRBD2. The CDR3 has 14 residues. The V gene end was trimmed by 3 bases and the J gene end by 5 bases; junction bases not matched to a gene: 7. CDR1 is MNHNY, CDR2 SVGAGI, per germline (reference sequence). The CDR3 loop is CASSYWEGTHEQYF. The CDR3 DNA reads as TGTGCCAGCAGTTATTGGGAGGGAACCCACGAGCAGTACTTC.

The chain is built from TRBV11-3 and TRBJ1-6; D not certain. The CDR3 spans 14 residues. V was trimmed by 1 base and J by 8 bases, leaving 9 bases between them. The V gene's germline CDR1 is SGHNT and CDR2 YENEEA. The chain's CDR3 is CASSLGQRDSPLHF. CDR3 DNA sequence: TGTGCCAGCAGCTTAGGGCAGAGGGATTCACCCCTCCACTTT.

CDR3: CASSLRTSGGEEQFF. In DNA form, the CDR3 reads TGTGCCAGCAGCCTGCGGACTAGCGGGGGTGAGGAGCAGTTCTTC. The J gene is TRBJ2-1, the V gene TRBV5-4; 13 positions match TRBD2. The CDR3 covers 15 residues. Germline V lookup: CDR1 SGHNT, CDR2 YYREEE (reference sequence). V shed 4 bases and J 10 bases; nucleotides not matched to a gene: 8.

The chain has TRBV9 and TRBJ2-6; tentative D call: TRBD2 (6 bases). This CDR3 is built from 16 residues. Germline loops: CDR1 SGDLS, CDR2 YYNGEE. Trimming cost V 0 bases and J 3 bases, with 10 bases left between them. In DNA form, the CDR3 reads TGTGCCAGCAGCGTAGCTAGGGGACTTGGGGCCAACGTCCTGACTTTC. Translating it yields CASSVARGLGANVLTF.

V is TRBV29-1 and J is TRBJ2-5; weak D call: TRBD2 (7 bases). V was cut by 0 bases and J by 4 bases, with 15 bases left in between. Germline lookup yields CDR1 SQVTM and CDR2 ANQGSEA. The CDR3 has 15 amino acids. CDR3 sequence (DNA): TGCAGCGTTGAAGATCCGCAGGGAGGGGGAGAGACCCAGTACTTC. Amino acids: CSVEDPQGGGETQYF.

This clone was recorded once. V usage is TRBV25-1 and J usage is TRBJ1-2; the D gene is possibly TRBD1 (6 bases). V was cut by 7 bases and J by 8 bases, with 20 bases left in between. The CDR3 has 14 residues. Germline V gene lookup returns CDR1 MGHDK and CDR2 SYGVNS. CDR3 protein: CASMGGPGVEGYTF. The CDR3 region has the DNA TGTGCCAGCATGGGGGGGCCCGGGGTCGAGGGCTACACCTTC.

CDR3 loop: CASSLKGLAGAETQYF. The CDR3, as DNA: TGTGCCAGCAGCTTAAAGGGACTAGCGGGAGCAGAGACCCAGTACTTC. The chain employs TRBV7-9 and TRBJ2-5; TRBD2 agrees at 14 bases. The CDR3 totals 16 residues. The germline V gene encodes CDR1 SEHNR and CDR2 FQNEAQ (reference sequence). The V gene end was trimmed by 2 bases and the J gene end by 4 bases; junction bases not matched to a gene: 3.

The count of this clone is one. This chain connects TRBV5-6 to TRBJ1-5; D may be TRBD1 (5 bases). Germline V gives CDR1 SGHDT, CDR2 YYEEEE. This CDR3 is 15 amino acids long. The V end was cut by 4 bases, the J end by 0 bases, with 11 bases between. Written as DNA, the CDR3 is TGTGCCAGCAGCCCCCGGGGGTTTAGCAATCAGCCCCAGCATTTT. It encodes CASSPRGFSNQPQHF.

This rearrangement joins TRBV7-2 to TRBJ2-1, with TRBD1 identical over 7 bases. CDR3 length equals 14 residues. Germline assignment: CDR1 SGHTA and CDR2 FQGNSA. Unmatched junction bases numbered 7, after V lost 3 bases and J lost 8 bases. The CDR3 reads CASSLNQGVDEQFF. The DNA for the CDR3 is TGTGCCAGCAGCTTGAATCAGGGGGTGGATGAGCAGTTCTTC.

This clone was seen once. V and J are TRBV9 and TRBJ1-1, with TRBD1 matching over 7 bases. CDR1 SGDLS and CDR2 YYNGEE come from the germline V gene. With V trimmed by 0 bases and J by 4 bases, 12 bases remained unmatched. This CDR3 is built from 17 residues. CDR3 in amino acids: CASSVDFRGQGVTEAFF. CDR3 nucleotides: TGTGCCAGCAGCGTAGATTTTAGGGGTCAGGGGGTCACTGAAGCTTTCTTT. The variable domain in full, completed from reference TRBV9 and TRBJ1-1, reads DSGVTQTPKHLITATGQRVTLRCSPRSGDLSVYWYQQSLDQGLQFLIQYYNGEERAKGNILERFSAQQFPDLHSELNLSSLELGDSALYFCASSVDFRGQGVTEAFFGQGTRLTVV.

The chain couples TRBV29-1 to TRBJ1-2; possibly TRBD1 for D (6 bases). Trimming cost V 7 bases and J 5 bases, with 11 bases left between them. Germline loops: CDR1 SQVTM, CDR2 ANQGSEA. This CDR3 spans 11 amino acids. This chain's CDR3 is CSAKGGYGYTF. Here the CDR3 DNA reads TGCAGCGCAAAGGGGGGGTATGGCTACACCTTC.

The V and J genes are TRBV18 and TRBJ1-5; D not resolved. The CDR3 is made up of 14 amino acids. Trimming shortened V by 3 bases and J by 6 bases, and 12 bases separated the two germline ends. Germline V CDR1 and CDR2: KGHSH, LQKENI. Here the CDR3 reads CASSPQDRGQPQHF. The CDR3 DNA follows: TGTGCCAGCTCACCGCAGGACCGGGGTCAGCCCCAGCATTTT.

The chain has TRBV5-1 and TRBJ2-5, with 11 bases matching TRBD1. The length of the CDR3 is 15 residues. Unmatched junction bases numbered 7, after V lost 4 bases and J lost 5 bases. Looked up from germline, CDR1 is SGHRS and CDR2 is YFSETQ. The CDR3 DNA follows: TGCGCCAGCAGCAGCGGACAGGGGGCCTGGGAGACCCAGTACTTC. Translated: CASSSGQGAWETQYF.

The J gene is TRBJ2-2, the V gene TRBV2, with 7 bases fitting TRBD1. The CDR3 extends over 14 amino acids. With V trimmed by 7 bases and J by 3 bases, 5 bases remained unmatched. In germline, CDR1 is SNHLY, CDR2 FYNNEI. The CDR3 DNA reads TGTGCCAGCAACCCGGGACAGTACACCGGGGAGCTGTTTTTT. It is translated as CASNPGQYTGELFF. Supplemented by reference TRBV2 and TRBJ2-2, the full variable domain reads EPEVTQTPSHQVTQMGQEVILRCVPISNHLYFYWYRQILGQKVEFLVSFYNNEISEKSEIFDDQFSVERPDGSNFTLKIRSTKLEDSAMYFCASNPGQYTGELFFGEGSRLTVL.

This clone appeared once. The chain links TRBV5-6 to TRBJ1-4; TRBD1 matches 8 bases. From germline, CDR1 is SGHDT and CDR2 YYEEEE. The CDR3 totals 14 residues. The V gene end was trimmed by 4 bases and the J gene end by 8 bases; junction bases not matched to a gene: 7. CDR3 sequence: CASSTDRDGEKLFF. In nucleotides, the CDR3 is TGTGCCAGCAGCACGGACAGGGATGGGGAAAAACTGTTTTTT.

The chain recombines TRBV6-1 with TRBJ1-1, with D unclear. This CDR3 region has 15 residues. Germline CDR1 reads MNHNS; CDR2 reads SASEGT. With 5 bases removed from V and 1 base from J, the gap between germline ends came to 14 bases. CDR3 in amino acids: CASSQQQVGNTEAFF. The CDR3 DNA reads TGTGCCAGCAGTCAACAGCAGGTAGGGAACACTGAAGCTTTCTTT.

This chain connects TRBV15 to TRBJ2-7; TRBD1 is a possible D gene (6 bases). CDR1 LNHNV and CDR2 YYDKDF come from the germline V gene (reference sequence). V was clipped by 0 bases and J by 1 base, with 10 bases between them. This CDR3 is built from 15 residues. The CDR3 protein is CATSRDRTASYEQYF. In DNA form, the CDR3 reads TGTGCCACCAGCAGAGACAGGACAGCTTCCTACGAGCAGTACTTC.